One and the same sample provided the 21 T cell receptor beta chains below, sequenced in a study of response to subunit inactivated influenza vaccine. TCRdb itself ran the RT-PCR reads through MiXCR, one entry per CDR3 protein. The repertoire holds about half a million distinct CDR3 sequences, with roughly 9.7% as singletons. The source material was PBMCs from blood, sampled about 40 days after vaccination. These receptor sequences come from a man aged 50-59 years who received an inactivated influenza vaccine.

The chain combines TRBV4-3 with TRBJ1-5; D might be TRBD1 (5 bases). The germline CDR1 and CDR2 sequences are LGHNA and YSLEER. V was pared by 2 bases and J by 0 bases, with 14 bases between. This CDR3 comprises 17 residues. The CDR3 bases are TGCGCCAGCAGCCAATGGCATAGGGGAAATAGCAATCAGCCCCAGCATTTT. Translated, it gives CASSQWHRGNSNQPQHF.

The CDR3 loop reads CSGLLQGNYGYTF. CDR3 DNA sequence: TGCAGCGGGCTCTTACAGGGAAACTATGGCTACACCTTC. This chain connects TRBV29-1 to TRBJ1-2, with D maybe TRBD1 (6 bases). The CDR3 consists of 13 residues. The V gene's germline CDR1 is SQVTM and CDR2 ANQGSEA. The germline V and J ends were trimmed by 7 bases and 2 bases, with 14 bases remaining between them.

In its sample, this clonotype was seen many times. The V call is TRBV6-1, the J call TRBJ2-7; D might be TRBD1 or TRBD2, each matching 5 bases. V lost 5 bases and J 2 bases, leaving 13 bases between the germline ends. The CDR3 extends over 14 amino acids. CDR1 is MNHNS and CDR2 is SASEGT in the germline V gene. DNA for the CDR3: TGTGCCAGCAGTCGATGGGACGGAACCTACGAGCAGTACTTC. Translation gives CASSRWDGTYEQYF.

The sample holds a few counts of this clonotype. The chain joins TRBV10-3 to TRBJ2-3; TRBD2 agrees at 10 bases. Trimming cost V 0 bases and J 3 bases; bases outside gene matches: 3. Germline CDR1 reads ENHRY; CDR2 reads SYGVKD. The CDR3 is made up of 16 amino acids. CDR3 amino acids: CAISESLTSGTDTQYF. CDR3 coding DNA: TGTGCCATCAGTGAGTCTTTGACTAGCGGGACAGATACGCAGTATTTT.

The sample holds many counts of this clonotype. The chain combines TRBV7-2 with TRBJ2-7, with D unresolved. CDR1 is SGHTA and CDR2 is FQGNSA in the germline V gene. This CDR3 is 14 amino acids long. Deletions cut 3 bases from V and 0 bases from J, with 9 bases between. Here the CDR3 DNA reads TGTGCCAGCAGCTTGTCCCGGTCCTCCTACGAGCAGTACTTC. Protein sequence: CASSLSRSSYEQYF.

V is TRBV4-2 and J is TRBJ2-3; 11 bases map to TRBD2. CDR1 and CDR2 (germline): LGHNA, YNFKEQ. CDR3 length: 18 residues. V shed 2 bases, J shed 2 bases, and the junction held 9 bases outside the gene matches. The CDR3 nucleotides read TGTGCCAGCAGCCAAAGTGAAGCTAGCGGGGGGCTCACAGATACGCAGTATTTT. It yields the protein CASSQSEASGGLTDTQYF.

The chain links TRBV11-2 to TRBJ2-5, with D perhaps being TRBD1 or TRBD2 (5 bases each). CDR3 length: 14 amino acids. Germline V lookup: CDR1 SGHAT, CDR2 FQNNGV. The V and J ends lost 5 bases and 10 bases respectively, with 20 bases between them. The CDR3 nucleotides read TGTGCCAGCAGCCGAACCGGGACCCCTAAGGGCCAGTACTTC. It yields the protein CASSRTGTPKGQYF.

The gene calls are TRBV28 and TRBJ2-6; D not resolved. Germline loops: CDR1 MDHEN, CDR2 SYDVKM. This CDR3 region has 16 residues. Deletions cut 1 base from V and 0 bases from J, with 7 bases between. This CDR3 is CASSLSRTSGANVLTF. The CDR3 coding sequence is TGTGCCAGCAGTTTATCGAGGACCTCTGGGGCCAACGTCCTGACTTTC. The complete variable domain, with remaining parts taken from reference TRBV28 and TRBJ2-6, reads DVKVTQSSRYLVKRTGEKVFLECVQDMDHENMFWYRQDPGLGLRLIYFSYDVKMKEKGDIPEGYSVSREKKERFSLILESASTNQTSMYLCASSLSRTSGANVLTFGAGSRLTVL.

This clonotype was seen at least ten times. The chain links TRBV5-1 to TRBJ1-3; 9 nucleotides match TRBD1. The CDR3 is made up of 17 amino acids. The trim removed 0 bases at V and 2 bases at J, leaving 6 bases unmatched. Germline V gene sequence: CDR1 SGHRS, CDR2 YFSETQ. CDR3 residues: CASSLDHRGQAGNTIYF. CDR3 DNA sequence: TGCGCCAGCAGCTTGGATCACAGGGGGCAAGCTGGAAACACCATATATTTT.

The sample holds a few counts of this clonotype. The CDR3 is CATSVGQFGTDTQYF. Here the CDR3 DNA reads TGTGCCACCAGCGTGGGACAGTTTGGCACAGATACGCAGTATTTT. This chain links TRBV24-1 with TRBJ2-3; TRBD1 matches 7 bases. The CDR3 extends over 15 amino acids. V was clipped by 7 bases and J by 1 base; unmatched bases: 7. Germline V gene data show CDR1 as KGHDR and CDR2 as SFDVKD.

V usage is TRBV4-2 and J usage is TRBJ2-6; tentatively, D is TRBD2 (6 bases). The germline CDR1 and CDR2 sequences are LGHNA and YNFKEQ. This CDR3 is 18 amino acids long. V was trimmed by 8 bases and J by 2 bases, leaving 22 bases between them. The CDR3 DNA follows: TGTGCCAGCGGACCTTCAGGAGGGCAGAAAACTGGGGCCAACGTCCTGACTTTC. This encodes CASGPSGGQKTGANVLTF.

This clonotype occurred a few times. The chain joins TRBV12-3 or TRBV12-4 to TRBJ1-1; 7 bases are a match to TRBD1. J was trimmed by 0 bases and V by 6 bases; bases with no gene match: 4. The CDR3 runs 14 residues. CDR3 DNA: TGTGCCAGCAGGAACAGGGGCATGAACACTGAAGCTTTCTTT. The encoded protein is CASRNRGMNTEAFF.

The V gene is TRBV20-1, the J gene TRBJ1-6; no clear D gene. The CDR3 is 16 residues long. Germline V gene sequence: CDR1 DFQATT, CDR2 SNEGSKA (reference sequence). Trimming left V 6 bases short and J 0 bases short, with 15 bases between. The CDR3 here is CSAPKQPSSYNSPLHF. As DNA, the CDR3 is TGCAGTGCACCGAAACAGCCAAGCTCCTATAATTCACCCCTCCACTTT.

The sample holds a few counts of this clonotype. V is TRBV5-1 and J is TRBJ2-3, with TRBD2 identical over 10 bases. CDR3 length: 16 residues. Germline CDR1 and CDR2: SGHRS and YFSETQ. V lost 2 bases to trimming and J lost 7 bases; unmatched junction nucleotides: 10. The CDR3 sequence is CASSLLAGRRMNTQYF. CDR3 nucleotide sequence: TGCGCCAGCAGCTTACTAGCGGGGAGGAGGATGAATACGCAGTATTTT.

In this sample, this clonotype turned up many times. The chain carries TRBV7-9 and TRBJ2-5, with D perhaps assigned TRBD1 or TRBD2 (6 bases each). The ends were cut back, 2 bases at V and 4 bases at J, with 14 bases in the middle. The length of the CDR3 is 15 residues. Germline V gene lookup returns CDR1 SEHNR and CDR2 FQNEAQ (reference sequence). The CDR3 DNA reads TGTGCCAGCAGCTTAAGTTTGAGGGGGGCAGAGACCCAGTACTTC. Translated, it gives CASSLSLRGAETQYF.

This chain links TRBV20-1 with TRBJ2-7, with no clear D. CDR1 and CDR2 (germline): DFQATT, SNEGSKA (reference sequence). V was trimmed by 3 bases and J by 2 bases, leaving 14 bases between them. This CDR3 has 14 residues. The CDR3 DNA reads TGCAGTGCTAGGAGGTCCCACCGTCCCTACGAGCAGTACTTC. This encodes CSARRSHRPYEQYF.

This clonotype was seen many times. The rearrangement joins TRBV12-3 or TRBV12-4 to TRBJ2-1, with no clear D. The V and J ends lost 7 bases and 6 bases respectively, with 7 bases between them. The CDR3 contains 11 residues. The CDR3 protein is CASTNSNEQFF. The CDR3 DNA sequence: TGTGCCAGCACCAATTCCAATGAGCAGTTCTTC.

This clonotype has at least ten counts. The chain links TRBV10-3 to TRBJ2-1; tentatively, D is TRBD2 (6 bases). Trimming took 2 bases from V and 5 from J, leaving 13 bases between them. The CDR3 sequence is 15 residues long. Per germline, CDR1 ENHRY and CDR2 SYGVKD. CDR3 amino acids: CAISESREANNEQFF. The DNA for the CDR3 is TGTGCCATCAGTGAGAGTAGGGAGGCAAACAATGAGCAGTTCTTC.

This clonotype showed up many times. The rearrangement uses TRBV11-2 and TRBJ1-6; D remains ambiguous. The CDR3 runs 15 residues. Germline CDR1 is SGHAT and CDR2 is FQNNGV. V lost 0 bases and J 7 bases, leaving 10 bases between the germline ends. CDR3: CASSLDRWENSPLHF. The CDR3 DNA is TGTGCCAGCAGCTTAGATAGGTGGGAGAATTCACCCCTCCACTTT. Full variable domain (missing parts from reference TRBV11-2 and TRBJ1-6): EAGVAQSPRYKIIEKRQSVAFWCNPISGHATLYWYQQILGQGPKLLIQFQNNGVVDDSQLPKDRFSAERLKGVDSTLKIQPAKLEDSAVYLCASSLDRWENSPLHFGNGTRLTVT.

A few counts support this clonotype. The rearrangement joins TRBV10-3 to TRBJ2-7; 8 bases agree with TRBD1. The CDR3 contains 12 residues. From germline, CDR1 is ENHRY and CDR2 SYGVKD. The V segment lost 9 bases and the J segment 5 bases; nucleotides outside the gene matches: 6. The CDR3 DNA reads TGTGCCATAGAAGGACAGGGTGACGAGCAGTACTTC. Translating it yields CAIEGQGDEQYF.

This clonotype has at least ten counts. The chain joins TRBV5-6 to TRBJ2-2; D might be TRBD2 (5 bases). Germline values: CDR1 SGHDT, CDR2 YYEEEE. V shed 1 base and J shed 2 bases, with 12 bases lying between them. The CDR3 is 16 residues long. CDR3 nucleotides: TGTGCCAGCAGCTTGAGGGCACTAGATAACACCGGGGAGCTGTTTTTT. Its translation is CASSLRALDNTGELFF.